The 20 T cell receptor beta chains presented below share a single source sample, sequenced in a study of T cells after yellow fever vaccination (dated by TCRdb to the late 2010s). The sample's treatment or condition, from its label and the paper: live attenuated yellow fever vaccine strain. Libraries came from 5' RACE. Sequencing instrument: Illumina HiSeq 2500. TCRdb's own reprocessing of the public reads used fastp at Q25 and MiXCR and kept productive beta chains. Records with the same CDR3 protein are collapsed into one entry carrying the most frequent genes and DNA. The table for this sample lists 200,000 to 300,000 distinct CDR3 sequences; 6.7% of them were counted only once. Together, the top ten hold about 0.95% of the sample. Sequenced material: CD4+ T cells sorted from PBMCs, taken on the day of the yellow fever booster vaccination. All receptors come from a man aged 30 to 45 who received the YFV17D yellow fever vaccine.

The chain carries TRBV7-2 and TRBJ2-3, with TRBD2 matching 11 bases. The germline V gene encodes CDR1 SGHTA and CDR2 FQGNSA. This CDR3 spans 16 amino acids. Trimming took 2 bases from V and 4 from J; bases not matched to a gene: 5. CDR3 loop: CASSLRLAGGSDTQYF. The CDR3 coding sequence is TGTGCCAGCAGCTTACGGCTAGCGGGAGGTTCAGATACGCAGTATTTT.

The chain couples TRBV6-2 or TRBV6-3 to TRBJ2-1, with TRBD2 as a possible D gene (6 bases). V lost 8 bases and J lost 9, with 11 bases in between. The CDR3 has 11 amino acids. The V gene's germline CDR1 is MNHEY and CDR2 SVGEGT. CDR3 bases: TGTGCCAGCGGGAGGTTGGGTGAGCAGTTCTTC. The encoded protein is CASGRLGEQFF.

This clonotype was seen a handful of times. The chain links TRBV20-1 to TRBJ2-7, with 8 bases aligning to TRBD1. CDR3 length equals 15 residues. Germline V gene lookup returns CDR1 DFQATT and CDR2 SNEGSKA (reference sequence). V dropped 0 bases and J dropped 1; count of bases not matched to a gene: 5. Written as DNA, the CDR3 is TGCAGTGCTAGAGATCTAGGACAGGGTTCCTACGAGCAGTACTTC. Translation: CSARDLGQGSYEQYF.

In its sample, this clonotype was seen many times. The DNA for the CDR3 is TGCGCCAGCTACCGGGACTACCACACCGGGGAGCTGTTTTTT. This sequence encodes CASYRDYHTGELFF. The chain employs TRBV5-1 and TRBJ2-2, with TRBD2 matching over 7 bases. The CDR3 is 14 residues long. The V gene end was trimmed by 7 bases and the J gene end by 3 bases; junction bases not matched to a gene: 6. The germline V gene encodes CDR1 SGHRS and CDR2 YFSETQ.

The sample holds a few counts of this clonotype. The rearrangement links TRBV6-1 to TRBJ1-3; 8 positions agree with TRBD1. V dropped 5 bases and J dropped 4; count of bases not matched to a gene: 7. The CDR3 length is 15 residues. Germline CDR1 and CDR2: MNHNS and SASEGT. The CDR3 is CASSRGQGEGNTIYF. In DNA form, the CDR3 reads TGTGCCAGCAGTAGAGGACAGGGAGAAGGAAACACCATATATTTT.

This clonotype was seen more than once but under ten times. The rearrangement uses TRBV9 and TRBJ2-1; TRBD2 agrees at 9 bases. This CDR3 is built from 15 residues. V dropped 4 bases and J dropped 9; count of bases not matched to a gene: 11. Germline lookup yields CDR1 SGDLS and CDR2 YYNGEE. The DNA of the CDR3 is TGTGCCAGCAGCAGGGGGACTAGCTTGGAAAGTGAGCAGTTCTTC. This gives the protein CASSRGTSLESEQFF. The complete variable domain, with remaining parts taken from reference TRBV9 and TRBJ2-1, reads DSGVTQTPKHLITATGQRVTLRCSPRSGDLSVYWYQQSLDQGLQFLIQYYNGEERAKGNILERFSAQQFPDLHSELNLSSLELGDSALYFCASSRGTSLESEQFFGPGTRLTVL.

A note on this clonotype: Because the CDR3 is missing its conserved closing phenylalanine or tryptophan, this is likely a read error. The chain uses TRBV2 and TRBJ2-5, with a possible D match to TRBD2 (5 bases). Germline CDR1 and CDR2: SNHLY and FYNNEI. V lost 6 bases, J lost 5 bases, and 16 bases lay in between. The CDR3 has 14 amino acids. The CDR3 bases are TGTGCCAGCAGAAAAACGGGGAGTTTGGAGACCCAGTACTTA. This gives the protein CASRKTGSLETQYL.

This clonotype was counted a few times. The V call is TRBV5-4, the J call TRBJ1-2; no reliable D call. The CDR3 totals 13 residues. Trimming removed 2 bases at V and 6 bases at J, with 11 bases between. CDR1 is SGHNT, CDR2 YYREEE, per germline (reference sequence). CDR3 in amino acids: CASSLRFGDGYTF. Here the CDR3 DNA reads TGTGCCAGCAGCTTAAGGTTTGGGGATGGCTACACCTTC.

This clonotype was counted ten times or more. The chain recombines TRBV28 with TRBJ2-7, with D possibly matching TRBD2 (5 bases). V was cut by 5 bases and J by 4 bases, with 9 bases left in between. The CDR3 has 12 amino acids. The germline gives CDR1 MDHEN, CDR2 SYDVKM. CDR3 sequence (DNA): TGTGCCAGCAGTGTAACTAGTTACGAGCAGTACTTC. It codes for CASSVTSYEQYF.

The chain links TRBV28 to TRBJ1-1, with D maybe TRBD1 (6 bases). V shed 5 bases and J shed 5 bases, with 15 bases lying between them. Per the germline V gene, CDR1 is MDHEN and CDR2 is SYDVKM. The CDR3 totals 14 residues. The CDR3: CASSLGHSGTEAFF. CDR3 bases: TGTGCCAGCAGTCTGGGACATTCGGGGACTGAAGCTTTCTTT.

This clonotype was detected a few times. This rearrangement joins TRBV5-4 to TRBJ2-1, with D maybe TRBD2 (6 bases). Germline CDR1 reads SGHNT; CDR2 reads YYREEE (reference sequence). Trimming took off 0 bases at V and 4 bases at J, with 23 bases between the two ends. This CDR3 is 19 amino acids long. CDR3 in amino acids: CASSLARSRILAGYNEQFF. As DNA, the CDR3 is TGTGCCAGCAGCTTGGCGAGGAGCCGGATTCTGGCGGGATACAATGAGCAGTTCTTC.

This clonotype was seen many times. The chain has TRBV4-3 and TRBJ2-1; 8 nucleotides align to TRBD2. The CDR3 contains 15 residues. V lost 1 base, J lost 7 bases, and 6 bases stayed unmatched. CDR1 is LGHNA and CDR2 is YSLEER in the germline V gene. As DNA, the CDR3 is TGCGCCAGCAGCCAAGCTGGACTAGCCCAAAATGAGCAGTTCTTC. It yields the protein CASSQAGLAQNEQFF.

This chain uses TRBV7-2 with TRBJ2-5; 7 bases match TRBD2. Germline CDR1 and CDR2: SGHTA and FQGNSA. The ends lost 0 bases at V and 1 base at J; junction bases unmatched: 5. The CDR3 is 16 amino acids. In DNA form, the CDR3 reads TGTGCCAGCAGCTTAGCGGGTCCTAGCGGCCAAGAGACCCAGTACTTC. Its translation is CASSLAGPSGQETQYF.

At least ten counts were recorded for this clonotype. The V gene is TRBV20-1, the J gene TRBJ1-4; tentative D call: TRBD1 (5 bases). The CDR3 has 12 residues. The germline V gene encodes CDR1 DFQATT and CDR2 SNEGSKA (reference sequence). In DNA, the CDR3 is TGCCCACCGGCCCCTAGGGGTGAAAAACTGTTTTTT. Amino acid sequence: CPPAPRGEKLFF.

The sample holds a few counts of this clonotype. The rearrangement links TRBV5-6 to TRBJ2-7, with D unresolved. This CDR3 spans 11 amino acids. Per germline, CDR1 SGHDT and CDR2 YYEEEE. V was clipped by 1 base and J by 5 bases, with 4 bases between them. The CDR3 nucleotides are TGTGCCAGCAGCTTGTACAACGAGCAGTACTTC. Translated: CASSLYNEQYF.

This clonotype was seen many times. The V and J genes are TRBV23-1 and TRBJ2-5, with unresolved D. TRBV23-1 is marked as an open reading frame, function uncertain. With 9 bases removed from V and 4 bases from J, the gap between germline ends came to 12 bases. The CDR3 has 12 amino acids. This CDR3 reads CASANGTETQYF. In nucleotides, the CDR3 is TGCGCCAGTGCAAACGGCACAGAGACCCAGTACTTC.

This chain joins TRBV6-2 or TRBV6-3 and TRBJ1-2, with 7 bases aligning to TRBD1. CDR1 is MNHEY and CDR2 is SVGEGT in the germline V gene. The CDR3 has 15 amino acids. V lost 7 bases to trimming and J lost 4 bases; unmatched junction nucleotides: 12. The CDR3 sequence is CASNKTPGQSYGYTF. In DNA form, the CDR3 reads TGTGCCAGCAACAAGACCCCGGGACAGAGCTATGGCTACACCTTC.

A remark on this clonotype: A much bigger clone sits one base away, suggesting this may be a read error. The V call is TRBV6-5, the J call TRBJ1-1; D not certain. Deletions cut 2 bases from V and 0 bases from J, with 10 bases between. The CDR3 spans 15 residues. Germline CDR1 and CDR2: MNHEY and SVGAGI. In DNA, the CDR3 is TGTGCCAGCAGTTACACGCCAGGCATGAACACTGAAGCTTTCTTT. Translating gives CASSYTPGMNTEAFF.

The chain employs TRBV30 and TRBJ2-7, with D perhaps TRBD1 (5 bases). Trimming stripped 0 bases from V and 2 bases from J, with 14 bases between. The germline gives CDR1 GTSNPN, CDR2 SVGIG (reference sequence). The CDR3 is 15 amino acids. The CDR3 DNA reads as TGTGCCTGGAGTGTACGGGCAGGGTCAACCTACGAGCAGTACTTC. Its protein product is CAWSVRAGSTYEQYF.

This clonotype was observed a handful of times. This chain links TRBV15 with TRBJ2-5, with D perhaps matching TRBD1 (6 bases). Trimming stripped 3 bases from V and 4 bases from J, with 12 bases between. The germline V gene has CDR1 LNHNV and CDR2 YYDKDF (reference sequence). CDR3 size: 14 residues. CDR3 loop: CATSRGRGSETQYF. The CDR3 coding sequence is TGTGCCACCAGCAGGGGCAGGGGATCAGAGACCCAGTACTTC.